This TCR beta chain was identified in a study of CD8+CD57+ T cells in acquired aplastic anemia. Turning to the study itself: Sorted cells (CD4+ and CD8+) yielded DNA amounts that averaged 3.2 ug.

An expansion of CD8+CD57+ cells by flow cytometry had been shown in patients chosen for sequencing. Blood came from patients not yet given any therapy. This CDR3 is built from 14 residues. Trimming removed 0 bases from V and 4 bases from J, with 10 bases in between. Per the germline V gene, CDR1 is SGHTA and CDR2 is FQGNSA. The sample holds many counts of this clonotype. Its antigen is as yet unknown. TCR beta VDJ and CDR3 profiling used genomic DNA as template. TCRdb re-derived calls from the reads in MiXCR, one entry per CDR3 protein. The sample shows roughly 150,000 distinct CDR3 sequences, 40% to 50% of them seen only once. Findings and caveats of the study: No significant difference in CD8+ Simpson's diversity was found between patients and controls.

The chain recombines TRBV7-2 with TRBJ2-7; D could derive from TRBD1 or TRBD2 (5 bases each). The sequence derives from a human donor with aplastic anemia. Material for sequencing was sorted CD4+, CD8+, or CD8+CD57+ T cells (not recorded which) from PBMCs. CDR3 in amino acids: CASSLAGALYEQYF. For the CDR3, the DNA is TGTGCCAGCAGCTTAGCCGGGGCGTTATACGAGCAGTACTTC.